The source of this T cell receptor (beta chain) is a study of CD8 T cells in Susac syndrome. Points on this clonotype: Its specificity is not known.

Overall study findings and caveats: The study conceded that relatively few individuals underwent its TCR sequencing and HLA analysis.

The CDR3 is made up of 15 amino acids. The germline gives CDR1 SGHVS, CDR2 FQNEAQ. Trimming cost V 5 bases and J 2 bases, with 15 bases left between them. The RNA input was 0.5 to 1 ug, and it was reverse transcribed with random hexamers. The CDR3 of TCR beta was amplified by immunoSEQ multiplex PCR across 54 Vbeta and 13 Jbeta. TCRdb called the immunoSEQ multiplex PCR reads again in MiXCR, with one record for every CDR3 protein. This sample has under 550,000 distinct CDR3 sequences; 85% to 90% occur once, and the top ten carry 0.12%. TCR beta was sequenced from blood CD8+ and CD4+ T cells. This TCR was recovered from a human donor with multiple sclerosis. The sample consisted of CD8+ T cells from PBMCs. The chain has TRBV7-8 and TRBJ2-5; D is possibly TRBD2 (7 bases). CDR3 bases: TGTGCCAGCAGCGGCGGAGGGGGGGAGCAAGAGACCCAGTACTTC. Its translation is CASSGGGGEQETQYF. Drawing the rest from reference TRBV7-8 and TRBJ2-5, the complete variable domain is GAGVSQSPRYKVAKRGQDVALRCDPISGHVSLFWYQQALGQGPEFLTYFQNEAQLDKSGLPSDRFFAERPEGSVSTLKIQRTQQEDSAVYLCASSGGGGEQETQYFGPGTRLLVL.